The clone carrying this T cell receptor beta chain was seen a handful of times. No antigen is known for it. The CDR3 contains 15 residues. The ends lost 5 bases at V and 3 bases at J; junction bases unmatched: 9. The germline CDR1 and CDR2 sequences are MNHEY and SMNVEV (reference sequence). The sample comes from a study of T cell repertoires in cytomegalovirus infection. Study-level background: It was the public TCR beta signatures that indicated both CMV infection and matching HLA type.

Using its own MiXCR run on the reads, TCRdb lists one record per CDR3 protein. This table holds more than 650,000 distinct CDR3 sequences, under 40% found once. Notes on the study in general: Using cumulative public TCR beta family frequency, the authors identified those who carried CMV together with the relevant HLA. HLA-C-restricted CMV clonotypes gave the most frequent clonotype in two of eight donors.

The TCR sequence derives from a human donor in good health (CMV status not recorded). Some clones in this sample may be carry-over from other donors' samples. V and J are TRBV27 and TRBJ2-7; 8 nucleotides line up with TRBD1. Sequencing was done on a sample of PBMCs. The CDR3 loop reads CASSPWTGKGYEQYF. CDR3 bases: TGTGCCAGCAGTCCGTGGACAGGGAAAGGCTACGAGCAGTACTTC.